Each of the 2 T cell receptor beta chains below was sequenced from the same sample in a study of CD8 T cells in Susac syndrome. RNA, at 0.5 to 1 ug, was reverse transcribed with random hexamers. Each CDR3 protein is one row after TCRdb ran MiXCR on the immunoSEQ multiplex PCR reads. The sample holds under 250,000 distinct CDR3 sequences, 93% seen once. Sample: CD4+ T cells from PBMCs. The receptors shown here come from a human donor with multiple sclerosis.

This chain links TRBV20-1 with TRBJ2-7; 7 positions agree with TRBD1. Germline V gene data show CDR1 as DFQATT and CDR2 as SNEGSKA (reference sequence). With V trimmed by 6 bases and J by 2 bases, 10 bases remained unmatched. The CDR3 sequence is 14 residues long. In DNA, the CDR3 is TGCAGTGCAGCCGGGACAGCCACAACCTACGAGCAGTACTTC. Translation: CSAAGTATTYEQYF.

This chain links TRBV28 with TRBJ2-3; D possibly corresponds to TRBD1 (6 bases). Germline assignment: CDR1 MDHEN and CDR2 SYDVKM. This CDR3 contains 13 residues. Trimming removed 7 bases from V and 4 bases from J, with 12 bases in between. CDR3 in amino acids: CASTTTGPDTQYF. The CDR3 DNA sequence: TGTGCCAGCACAACCACAGGGCCAGATACGCAGTATTTT.